This T cell receptor (beta chain) was recovered during a study of T cell changes during pregnancy in multiple sclerosis. The germline CDR1 and CDR2 sequences are SQVTM and ANQGSEA. V gave up 3 bases and J gave up 2 bases, with 7 bases separating them. This CDR3 is 12 amino acids long. Using immunoSEQ multiplex PCR, the repertoire was profiled, and TCRdb retains in-frame clones only, with some absent. The data contain 93,000 or so clones, approximately 90% of them singletons. The TCR sequence derives from a female donor with multiple sclerosis, enrolled in a pregnancy study. The chain uses TRBV29-1 and TRBJ2-5; possibly TRBD1 for D (5 bases). Sample: peripheral blood, taken before pregnancy. The CDR3 region has the DNA TGCAGCGTTGACAGGGAACAAGAGACCCAGTACTTC. Translation: CSVDREQETQYF.